The 16 T cell receptor beta chains below all came from one sample that was sequenced in a study of OX40 agonist ivuxolimab in advanced cancers. Library creation used the immunoSEQ multiplex PCR assay. TCRdb retrieved this table from immuneACCESS and kept in-frame rearrangements only. Not all clones are present; in checked studies, unresolved V genes account for under half, and no reason is known for the remainder. The sample data list some 67,000 clones, and about 80% of these were observed just once. The ten largest clones take up about 5.1% of the sample. The sequenced sample was CD4+ or CD8+ T cells sorted from blood, obtained in a trial of the OX40 agonist ivuxolimab. The origin of the receptors is an adult with an advanced solid tumor such as melanoma, head and neck, liver or kidney cancer.

The chain recombines TRBV11-3 with TRBJ1-1, with 7 bases fitting TRBD1. The V and J ends lost 0 bases and 8 bases, in that order; junction bases with no gene match: 6. CDR3 length: 14 residues. Per the germline V gene, CDR1 is SGHNT and CDR2 is YENEEA. CDR3 coding DNA: TGTGCCAGCAGCTTAGATCGAGGGGGCGTCGAAGCTTTCTTT. It specifies CASSLDRGGVEAFF.

The rearrangement links TRBV9 to TRBJ1-2; 7 positions match TRBD1. This CDR3 has 16 residues. J gave up 0 bases and V 4 bases, and 9 bases lay outside the gene matches. Per the germline V gene, CDR1 is SGDLS and CDR2 is YYNGEE. CDR3 DNA: TGTGCCAGCAGCCCCACCCTGGGACAGTCTAACTATGGCTACACCTTC. Its protein product is CASSPTLGQSNYGYTF.

The chain has TRBV7-8 and TRBJ2-3, with no clear D. V lost 2 bases and J 4 bases, leaving 4 bases between the germline ends. The CDR3 has 12 amino acids. The germline CDR1 and CDR2 sequences are SGHVS and FQNEAQ. In nucleotides, the CDR3 is TGTGCCAGCAGCTTATCGTCAGATACGCAGTATTTT. Translation gives CASSLSSDTQYF.

The V gene is TRBV18, the J gene TRBJ2-2; the D gene could be TRBD1 or TRBD2 (6 bases each). This CDR3 has 16 amino acids. V was clipped by 3 bases and J by 4 bases, with 15 bases between them. Germline V gene lookup returns CDR1 KGHSH and CDR2 LQKENI. CDR3 sequence (DNA): TGTGCCAGCTCACCTCAAAACGGGGGCAGCACCGGGGAGCTGTTTTTT. Translating it yields CASSPQNGGSTGELFF.

This clone was counted a few times. V and J are TRBV7-2 and TRBJ1-3; unclear D gene. Germline values: CDR1 SGHTA, CDR2 FQGNSA. The V gene lost 2 bases and the J gene lost 0 bases, with 8 bases spanning the gap. The CDR3 contains 15 residues. The CDR3 reads CASSLNSLSGNTIYF. CDR3 DNA: TGTGCCAGCAGCTTAAACAGCCTCTCTGGAAACACCATATATTTT.

This rearrangement joins TRBV19 to TRBJ2-1; weak D call: TRBD1 (6 bases). Trimming left V 3 bases short and J 14 bases short, with 20 bases between. The CDR3 extends over 14 amino acids. Germline CDR1 reads LNHDA; CDR2 reads SQIVND (reference sequence). CDR3 protein: CASSITVGGNGEFF. In DNA form, the CDR3 reads TGTGCCAGTAGTATCACGGTAGGGGGTAACGGGGAGTTCTTC.

This chain uses TRBV2 with TRBJ1-1; the D is unclear. The CDR3 is 12 amino acids. V was shortened by 7 bases and J by 5 bases, with 11 bases between the two germline ends. Germline loops: CDR1 SNHLY, CDR2 FYNNEI. DNA for the CDR3: TGTGCCAGCAACGAACGGAGGACTGAAGCTTTCTTT. Protein product: CASNERRTEAFF. The variable domain in full, completed from reference TRBV2 and TRBJ1-1, reads EPEVTQTPSHQVTQMGQEVILRCVPISNHLYFYWYRQILGQKVEFLVSFYNNEISEKSEIFDDQFSVERPDGSNFTLKIRSTKLEDSAMYFCASNERRTEAFFGQGTRLTVV.

This clone was detected only a few times. This chain links TRBV7-2 with TRBJ2-3; a weak D match, TRBD1 (5 bases). Germline V CDR1 and CDR2: SGHTA, FQGNSA. Trimming left V 6 bases short and J 1 base short, with 17 bases between. The CDR3 extends over 16 amino acids. CDR3 nucleotides: TGTGCCAGCAGTAGGGCTCCTGGGGCAGGCACAGATACGCAGTATTTT. This encodes CASSRAPGAGTDTQYF.

The rearrangement uses TRBV4-3 and TRBJ2-7; tentatively, D is TRBD1 or TRBD2 (5 bases each). V gave up 5 bases and J gave up 4 bases, with 15 bases separating them. The CDR3 has 14 residues. CDR1 and CDR2 from the germline V gene are LGHNA and YSLEER. The CDR3 region has the DNA TGCGCCAGCAGCGCCGGGATAGCAGGGTACGAGCAGTACTTC. As protein: CASSAGIAGYEQYF.

V usage is TRBV7-9 and J usage is TRBJ2-7, with no clear D. Per the germline V gene, CDR1 is SEHNR and CDR2 is FQNEAQ (reference sequence). The CDR3 is 13 residues long. V was trimmed by 4 bases and J by 5 bases, leaving 12 bases between them. This CDR3 is CASSSPSTHEQYF. DNA of the CDR3: TGTGCCAGCAGCTCCCCCTCAACCCACGAGCAGTACTTC.

This rearrangement joins TRBV9 to TRBJ2-1; 10 bases match TRBD2. Losses at the gene ends were 0 bases for V and 4 bases for J; bases not matched to a gene: 13. The CDR3 runs to 19 residues. CDR1 is SGDLS and CDR2 is YYNGEE in the germline V gene. CDR3 sequence (DNA): TGTGCCAGCAGCGTAGAGGGGGCACCTAGCGGGAGTCCTTACAATGAGCAGTTCTTC. As protein: CASSVEGAPSGSPYNEQFF.

This chain connects TRBV4-2 to TRBJ1-3; D is unclear. This CDR3 is 15 amino acids long. V lost 0 bases and J 4 bases, leaving 10 bases between the germline ends. Looked up from germline, CDR1 is LGHNA and CDR2 is YNFKEQ. The DNA for the CDR3 is TGTGCCAGCAGCCAAGATCAATTCCCCGGAAACACCATATATTTT. Protein product: CASSQDQFPGNTIYF.

The DNA of the CDR3 is TGTGCCAGCAGTGACAAGGGGCACACCGGGGAGCTGTTTTTT. Protein product: CASSDKGHTGELFF. The genes are TRBV6-4 and TRBJ2-2; weak D call: TRBD1 (5 bases). There are 14 residues in the CDR3. Trimming shortened V by 2 bases and J by 3 bases, and 7 bases separated the two germline ends. Germline-derived CDR1 and CDR2 are MRHNA and SNTAGT.

This chain links TRBV2 with TRBJ2-5; 10 bases line up with TRBD2. Losses at the gene ends were 7 bases for V and 4 bases for J; bases not matched to a gene: 3. This CDR3 spans 13 amino acids. Germline V gene lookup returns CDR1 SNHLY and CDR2 FYNNEI. The CDR3 DNA reads TGTGCCAGCAACCGACTAGCGGGAGAGACCCAGTACTTC. Translation: CASNRLAGETQYF.

This clone turned up a few times. The chain links TRBV7-9 to TRBJ1-5; D perhaps matches TRBD1 (5 bases). The CDR3 totals 14 residues. Trimming pared 2 bases from V and 4 bases from J, leaving 9 bases between. CDR1 and CDR2 from the germline V gene are SEHNR and FQNEAQ (reference sequence). In DNA, the CDR3 is TGTGCCAGCAGCTTAAGGGACGGGAATCAGCCCCAGCATTTT. Its protein product is CASSLRDGNQPQHF.

This chain uses TRBV7-9 with TRBJ1-1; D is uncertain. CDR1 and CDR2 (germline): SEHNR, FQNEAQ (reference sequence). Trimming cost V 2 bases and J 2 bases, with 0 bases left between them. The CDR3 sequence is 11 residues long. The chain's CDR3 is CASSLNTEAFF. CDR3 nucleotides: TGTGCCAGCAGCTTAAACACTGAAGCTTTCTTT.